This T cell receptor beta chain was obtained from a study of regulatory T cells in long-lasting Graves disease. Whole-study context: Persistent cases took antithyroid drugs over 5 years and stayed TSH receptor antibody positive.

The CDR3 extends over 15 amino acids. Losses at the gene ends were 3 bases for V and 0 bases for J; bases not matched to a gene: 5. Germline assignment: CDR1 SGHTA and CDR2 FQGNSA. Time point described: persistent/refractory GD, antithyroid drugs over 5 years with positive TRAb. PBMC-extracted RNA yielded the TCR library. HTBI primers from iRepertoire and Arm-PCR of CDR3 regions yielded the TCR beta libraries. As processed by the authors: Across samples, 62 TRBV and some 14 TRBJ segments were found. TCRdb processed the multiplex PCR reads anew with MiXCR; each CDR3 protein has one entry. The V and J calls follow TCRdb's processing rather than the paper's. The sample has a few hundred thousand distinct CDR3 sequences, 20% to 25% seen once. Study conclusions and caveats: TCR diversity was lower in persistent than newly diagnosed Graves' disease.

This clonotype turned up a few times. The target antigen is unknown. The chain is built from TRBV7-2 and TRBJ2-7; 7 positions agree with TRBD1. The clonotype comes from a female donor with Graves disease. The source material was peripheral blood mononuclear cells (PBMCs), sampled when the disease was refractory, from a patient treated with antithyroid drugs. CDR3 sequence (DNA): TGTGCCAGCAGCTTTCGTAGGGGGCTCTCCTACGAGCAGTACTTC. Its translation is CASSFRRGLSYEQYF. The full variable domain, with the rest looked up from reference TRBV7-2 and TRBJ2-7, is GAGVSQSPSNKVTEKGKDVELRCDPISGHTALYWYRQSLGQGLEFLIYFQGNSAPDKSGLPSDRFSAERTGGSVSTLTIQRTQQEDSAVYLCASSFRRGLSYEQYFGPGTRLTVT.